The 22 T cell receptor beta chains given below trace back to one sample, sequenced in a study of T cell repertoires in cytomegalovirus infection (dated by TCRdb to the late 2010s). Their recognized antigens are unknown. Instrument used: Illumina HiSeq 1500. TCRdb passed the public sequencing reads through fastp at Q25 and MiXCR, retaining productive beta sequences. Every entry covers one CDR3 protein and lists the most common genes and DNA from its rows. The sample contains 640,000 or so distinct CDR3 sequences, around 32% of them found a single time. The ten largest account for 15% to 20% of the sample. What this sample's treatment or condition label stands for: in vitro stimulation with specific CMV peptide epitopes to enrich CMV-specific T cells. The sample consisted of cultured PBMCs, taken from culture after CMV antigen stimulation. These receptors came from a human donor in good health (CMV status not recorded). Some clones in this sample may be carry-over from other donors' samples.

This clonotype came up a few times. The rearrangement links TRBV6-6 to TRBJ2-1; TRBD2 might be the D (5 bases). The CDR3 loop spans 14 amino acids. CDR1 and CDR2 (germline): MNHNY, SVGAGI (reference sequence). Trimming cost V 5 bases and J 6 bases, with 14 bases left between them. DNA for the CDR3: TGTGCCAGCAGTGGGGTCGCGGGTAGCAATGAGCAGTTCTTC. Translating it yields CASSGVAGSNEQFF.

The rearrangement joins TRBV7-2 to TRBJ2-7; 7 bases line up with TRBD2. V lost 4 bases to trimming and J lost 3 bases; unmatched junction nucleotides: 9. The CDR3 is made up of 15 amino acids. Germline V gene lookup returns CDR1 SGHTA and CDR2 FQGNSA. CDR3 loop: CASSSRPSGFYEQYF. DNA of the CDR3: TGTGCCAGCAGCTCACGCCCTAGCGGATTCTACGAGCAGTACTTC.

This sequence joins TRBV10-3 and TRBJ2-2; TRBD2 might be the D (6 bases). Germline CDR1 and CDR2: ENHRY and SYGVKD. This CDR3 region has 19 residues. V lost 8 bases and J 0 bases, leaving 25 bases between the germline ends. The CDR3 loop reads CAISAYGTLLASNTGELFF. CDR3 in DNA: TGTGCCATCTCTGCTTACGGGACTTTGTTAGCCTCGAACACCGGGGAGCTGTTTTTT.

This clonotype was observed at least ten times. The gene calls are TRBV7-2 and TRBJ1-6; D gene uncertain. Germline V gene sequence: CDR1 SGHTA, CDR2 FQGNSA. The CDR3 is 15 amino acids. V was clipped by 1 base and J by 7 bases, with 11 bases between them. CDR3 sequence: CASSLEGLDNSPLHF. Written as DNA, the CDR3 is TGTGCCAGCAGCTTAGAAGGGCTTGACAATTCACCCCTCCACTTT.

This clonotype was counted only a few times. The gene calls are TRBV7-6 and TRBJ2-7; no clear D. The CDR3 runs to 13 residues. The V gene lost 1 base and the J gene lost 5 bases, with 9 bases spanning the gap. The germline gives CDR1 SGHVS, CDR2 FNYEAQ. The CDR3 is CASSLVAGNEQYF. CDR3 sequence (DNA): TGTGCCAGCAGCTTAGTAGCCGGTAACGAGCAGTACTTC.

The rearrangement joins TRBV11-2 to TRBJ2-3, with 10 nucleotides matching TRBD1. The CDR3 length is 20 residues. Germline CDR1 SGHAT, CDR2 FQNNGV. Trimming at V came to 5 bases and at J to 1 base, leaving 18 bases not matched to a gene. CDR3 DNA sequence: TGTGCCAGCAGCCACGCGACAGATTACGGGACAGGGGAAGGCACAGATACGCAGTATTTT. This encodes CASSHATDYGTGEGTDTQYF.

This chain joins TRBV7-9 and TRBJ2-6, with D perhaps TRBD1 (6 bases). CDR1 SEHNR and CDR2 FQNEAQ come from the germline V gene (reference sequence). V was trimmed by 0 bases and J by 0 bases, leaving 12 bases between them. The CDR3 runs 18 residues. This CDR3 reads CASSLAYRVPSGANVLTF. For the CDR3, the DNA is TGTGCCAGCAGCTTAGCTTACAGGGTACCCTCTGGGGCCAACGTCCTGACTTTC.

This clonotype has ten or more counts. The chain combines TRBV7-2 with TRBJ2-1; 9 bases agree with TRBD2. CDR3 length equals 15 residues. Germline trimming cut 5 bases from V and 7 bases from J; bases unmatched to any gene: 9. The germline V gene encodes CDR1 SGHTA and CDR2 FQGNSA. The CDR3, as DNA: TGTGCCAGCAGCCCACACATCACTAGCGGGAATGAGCAGTTCTTC. Its translation: CASSPHITSGNEQFF.

The chain recombines TRBV19 with TRBJ1-2; perhaps TRBD1 as D (5 bases). V shed 5 bases and J shed 5 bases, with 15 bases lying between them. The CDR3 runs 14 residues. Germline assignment: CDR1 LNHDA and CDR2 SQIVND (reference sequence). The CDR3 bases are TGTGCCAGTAGTTCGACAGCCACGCTTTATGGCTACACCTTC. It encodes CASSSTATLYGYTF.

This clonotype was counted a few times. The gene calls are TRBV6-5 and TRBJ1-5; D ambiguous. This CDR3 comprises 13 residues. The V end lost 3 bases, the J end lost 4 bases, and 7 bases lay between the germline ends. Germline CDR1 is MNHEY and CDR2 is SVGAGI. The chain's CDR3 is CASSYVPNQPQHF. In DNA form, the CDR3 reads TGTGCCAGCAGTTATGTACCGAATCAGCCCCAGCATTTT.

Only a few counts were recorded for this clonotype. For the CDR3, the DNA is TGTGCCAGCGGACCGAACGCAGATACGCAGTATTTT. Translating it yields CASGPNADTQYF. This chain joins TRBV5-3 and TRBJ2-3; no definite D call. TRBV5-3 carries the ORF label, with uncertain function. The CDR3 runs 12 residues. Trimming shortened V by 8 bases and J by 4 bases, and 11 bases separated the two germline ends.

The chain combines TRBV28 with TRBJ2-3; no clear D gene. This CDR3 has 16 residues. Trimming took 5 bases from V and 2 from J, leaving 17 bases between them. Looked up from germline, CDR1 is MDHEN and CDR2 is SYDVKM. Written as DNA, the CDR3 is TGTGCCAGCAGTCCCCCGGCCCCATCCAACACAGATACGCAGTATTTT. Amino acids: CASSPPAPSNTDTQYF.

The chain combines TRBV20-1 with TRBJ2-1; 8 bases align to TRBD2. CDR3 length: 16 amino acids. CDR1 is DFQATT and CDR2 is SNEGSKA in the germline V gene (reference sequence). Trimming took 8 bases from V and 4 from J; bases not matched to a gene: 16. The DNA of the CDR3 is TGCAGTTCCTACGAGTCGGGGGGGCCAGTGTACAATGAGCAGTTCTTC. Its protein is CSSYESGGPVYNEQFF.

The chain links TRBV28 to TRBJ2-2, with 7 bases matching TRBD1. From germline, CDR1 is MDHEN and CDR2 SYDVKM. Unmatched junction bases numbered 3, after V lost 11 bases and J lost 3 bases. This CDR3 is built from 12 residues. The CDR3 DNA sequence: TGTGCCGAGCAGGGGGACACCGGGGAGCTGTTTTTT. Amino acid sequence: CAEQGDTGELFF.

In DNA, the CDR3 is TGTGCCAGCAGTTTATTCGCCGGGACGGGACAGGTCGATCAGCCCCAGCATTTT. Its translation: CASSLFAGTGQVDQPQHF. The V and J genes are TRBV27 and TRBJ1-5, with 8 bases identical to TRBD1. Trimming took 1 base from V and 5 from J; bases not matched to a gene: 13. Germline V gives CDR1 MNHEY, CDR2 SMNVEV (reference sequence). The CDR3 length is 18 residues.

The chain uses TRBV28 and TRBJ2-3, with D possibly matching TRBD2 (7 bases). The germline CDR1 and CDR2 sequences are MDHEN and SYDVKM. Trimming pared 5 bases from V and 6 bases from J, leaving 18 bases between. The CDR3 extends over 15 amino acids. CDR3 in amino acids: CASSSRRGGIDTQYF. CDR3 nucleotide sequence: TGTGCCAGCAGTAGTAGGCGCGGGGGCATTGATACGCAGTATTTT.

The V call is TRBV20-1, the J call TRBJ2-3; TRBD2 matches at 13 bases. The CDR3 is made up of 15 amino acids. Trimming cost V 8 bases and J 6 bases; bases outside gene matches: 11. Germline lookup yields CDR1 DFQATT and CDR2 SNEGSKA (reference sequence). The CDR3 loop is CSWTSGGGLRDTQYF. The CDR3 nucleotides are TGCAGTTGGACTAGCGGGGGCGGGTTGAGGGATACGCAGTATTTT.

This clonotype was found many times. The chain employs TRBV7-8 and TRBJ2-3, with TRBD2 matching over 7 bases. The CDR3 is 16 residues long. The junction had 13 bases not matched to a gene; V was cut back by 5 bases and J by 5 bases. Germline assignment: CDR1 SGHVS and CDR2 FQNEAQ. The CDR3: CASSPPYGAGVDTQYF. CDR3 nucleotides: TGTGCCAGCAGCCCCCCCTACGGGGCGGGGGTAGATACGCAGTATTTT. The variable domain in full, completed from reference TRBV7-8 and TRBJ2-3, reads GAGVSQSPRYKVAKRGQDVALRCDPISGHVSLFWYQQALGQGPEFLTYFQNEAQLDKSGLPSDRFFAERPEGSVSTLKIQRTQQEDSAVYLCASSPPYGAGVDTQYFGPGTRLTVL.

V is TRBV7-6 and J is TRBJ2-7, with unresolved D. The CDR3 has 15 amino acids. Germline-derived CDR1 and CDR2 are SGHVS and FNYEAQ. V was clipped by 1 base and J by 1 base, with 11 bases between them. The CDR3 DNA follows: TGTGCCAGCAGCTTAGAGTTTGGTCTTTCCTACGAGCAGTACTTC. It encodes CASSLEFGLSYEQYF.

In this sample, this clonotype turned up a few times. The J gene is TRBJ1-5, the V gene TRBV7-7, with D uncertain. The CDR3 runs 8 residues. V lost 11 bases and J lost 5, with 1 base in between. Looked up from germline, CDR1 is SSHAT and CDR2 is FNYEAQ (reference sequence). CDR3 in amino acids: CADQPQHF. CDR3 DNA sequence: TGTGCCGATCAGCCCCAGCATTTT.

The sample holds a few counts of this clonotype. The chain couples TRBV7-2 to TRBJ1-1; no definite D call. Between the trimmed V and J ends, which lost 5 bases and 3 bases, there was a span of 10 bases. The CDR3 is made up of 13 amino acids. Germline CDR1 reads SGHTA; CDR2 reads FQGNSA. Here the CDR3 reads CASSKNRDTEAFF. The DNA for the CDR3 is TGTGCCAGCAGCAAAAACCGGGACACTGAAGCTTTCTTT.

The chain joins TRBV24-1 to TRBJ1-1; D may be TRBD1 (6 bases). With 7 bases removed from V and 4 bases from J, the gap between germline ends came to 21 bases. CDR3 size: 16 residues. Germline values: CDR1 KGHDR, CDR2 SFDVKD. CDR3 bases: TGTGCCACCAGCCTGGGCGGTAAGGGGGATGGCACTGAAGCTTTCTTT. Translation gives CATSLGGKGDGTEAFF.